This is a list of T cell receptor beta chains from one sample in a study of a mutant IDH1 vaccine in newly diagnosed glioma. The repertoire was sequenced with immunoSEQ multiplex PCR; TCRdb's copy has only in-frame clones and lacks some. The repertoire holds tens of thousands of clones, with 85% to 95% as singletons. These receptors have no known antigen. The specimen comprised PBMCs, sampled from a glioma patient whose treatment included an IDH1 peptide vaccine. These receptors were obtained from a man aged 50-60 years with glioma. The CDR3 runs from the conserved cysteine through the conserved F or W. The order of the fields is CDR3 DNA, CDR3 protein, clone size, D gene, V gene, J gene. D genes are given only for firm matches. Where a row states a size, it is once, few, many or the class of an expanded clone; other rows omit it.

cdr3_nt: TGTGCCAGCAGTTACACTTCTAGCGGGGGGGCAGATACGCAGTATTTT
cdr3_aa: CASSYTSSGGADTQYF
clone_size: -
d_call: TRBD2
v_call: TRBV6-5
j_call: TRBJ2-3

cdr3_nt: TGCACCAGCAGCTACCGGGGGTCGGAGGAAAAACTGTTTTTT
cdr3_aa: CTSSYRGSEEKLFF
clone_size: -
d_call: -
v_call: TRBV1
j_call: TRBJ1-4

cdr3_nt: TGTGCCAGCAGTTTTGGCCAGGGCGGCAATCAGCCCCAGCATTTT
cdr3_aa: CASSFGQGGNQPQHF
clone_size: -
d_call: -
v_call: TRBV27
j_call: TRBJ1-5

cdr3_nt: TGTGCCTGGAGTGTCGCGATAGCCAAAAACATTCAGTACTTC
cdr3_aa: CAWSVAIAKNIQYF
clone_size: -
d_call: -
v_call: TRBV30
j_call: TRBJ2-4

cdr3_nt: TGTGCCAGCAGTTTAGTTCTAGCGGGGGGGAGCTCCTACGAGCAGTACTTC
cdr3_aa: CASSLVLAGGSSYEQYF
clone_size: -
d_call: TRBD2
v_call: TRBV27
j_call: TRBJ2-7

cdr3_nt: TGTGCCAGCAGCTTTACCGGGACAGGGGATGAAAAACTGTTTTTT
cdr3_aa: CASSFTGTGDEKLFF
clone_size: -
d_call: TRBD1
v_call: TRBV7-9
j_call: TRBJ1-4

cdr3_nt: TGTGCCAGCAGCTTAGGATACGCTAGCGGGCGGAGCACAGATACGCAGTATTTT
cdr3_aa: CASSLGYASGRSTDTQYF
clone_size: -
d_call: TRBD2
v_call: TRBV11-2
j_call: TRBJ2-3

cdr3_nt: TGTGCCAGCAGCTTAGTTGGGGAATACACTGAAGCTTTCTTT
cdr3_aa: CASSLVGEYTEAFF
clone_size: -
d_call: -
v_call: TRBV13
j_call: TRBJ1-1

cdr3_nt: TGTGCCAGCTCACCACGGACAGGGGCGGATCAGCCCCAGCATTTT
cdr3_aa: CASSPRTGADQPQHF
clone_size: -
d_call: TRBD1
v_call: TRBV18
j_call: TRBJ1-5

cdr3_nt: TGTGCCAGCAGCCCCCAGGACAGGGCGTCCGGGGAGCTGTTTTTT
cdr3_aa: CASSPQDRASGELFF
clone_size: -
d_call: TRBD1
v_call: TRBV5-5
j_call: TRBJ2-2

cdr3_nt: TGCGCCAGCAGTCACTCAGGACTAGCGGGGAGAGAAGAGACCCAGTACTTC
cdr3_aa: CASSHSGLAGREETQYF
clone_size: -
d_call: TRBD2
v_call: TRBV23-1
j_call: TRBJ2-5

cdr3_nt: TGTGCCAGCAGCTACAGGGGCTTGAACACTGAAGCTTTCTTT
cdr3_aa: CASSYRGLNTEAFF
clone_size: -
d_call: TRBD1
v_call: TRBV6-5
j_call: TRBJ1-1

cdr3_nt: TGCGCCAGCAGTGAGTCGAAGTCTAGCCGGCGAGGCACAGATACGCAGTATTTT
cdr3_aa: CASSESKSSRRGTDTQYF
clone_size: -
d_call: -
v_call: TRBV10-2
j_call: TRBJ2-3

cdr3_nt: TGCGCCAGCAGCTTGGAGGGCCCTGAAGCTTTCTTT
cdr3_aa: CASSLEGPEAFF
clone_size: -
d_call: -
v_call: TRBV5-1
j_call: TRBJ1-1

cdr3_nt: TGTGCCATCAGGGGACCATACAGGGAGGATGAAGCTTTCTTT
cdr3_aa: CAIRGPYREDEAFF
clone_size: once
d_call: -
v_call: TRBV10-3
j_call: TRBJ1-1

cdr3_nt: TGCGCCAGCAGCCAAGTGCTGCAGGGTGATGGCTACACCTTC
cdr3_aa: CASSQVLQGDGYTF
clone_size: -
d_call: -
v_call: TRBV4-3
j_call: TRBJ1-2

cdr3_nt: TGTGCCAGCAGCCGAGGGTCCGGGAATGAAAAACTGTTTTTT
cdr3_aa: CASSRGSGNEKLFF
clone_size: -
d_call: -
v_call: TRBV9
j_call: TRBJ1-4

cdr3_nt: TGCAGCGTTGGGATGCCAGGGGGCGCGGGGTTCGGCGAGCAGTACTTC
cdr3_aa: CSVGMPGGAGFGEQYF
clone_size: once
d_call: TRBD1
v_call: TRBV29-1
j_call: TRBJ2-7

cdr3_nt: TGCGCCAGCAGCTTGGCAGGGGGCGACGAGCAGTACTTC
cdr3_aa: CASSLAGGDEQYF
clone_size: once
d_call: TRBD1
v_call: TRBV5-1
j_call: TRBJ2-7

cdr3_nt: TGTGCCAGCAGTTATTTCAGGGGCTCCTACGAGCAGTACTTC
cdr3_aa: CASSYFRGSYEQYF
clone_size: -
d_call: -
v_call: TRBV6-6
j_call: TRBJ2-7

cdr3_nt: TGTGCCAGCAAACGGGACAGGGGGCAGTATGGTGAAGCTTTCTTT
cdr3_aa: CASKRDRGQYGEAFF
clone_size: -
d_call: TRBD1
v_call: TRBV2
j_call: TRBJ1-1

cdr3_nt: TGTGCCAGCAGCTCAGACAGGGAATCTTACACCGGGGAGCTGTTTTTT
cdr3_aa: CASSSDRESYTGELFF
clone_size: -
d_call: TRBD1
v_call: TRBV4-2
j_call: TRBJ2-2

cdr3_nt: TGCAGTGCCAGGGTTGGAAACACCATATATTTT
cdr3_aa: CSARVGNTIYF
clone_size: -
d_call: -
v_call: TRBV20-1
j_call: TRBJ1-3

cdr3_nt: TGTGCCAGCAGTTACTTTCCGTATGAGCAGTTCTTC
cdr3_aa: CASSYFPYEQFF
clone_size: -
d_call: -
v_call: TRBV6-6
j_call: TRBJ2-1

cdr3_nt: TGTGCCAGCGTACGGGTCAGCTCCTACGAGCAGTACTTC
cdr3_aa: CASVRVSSYEQYF
clone_size: -
d_call: -
v_call: TRBV2
j_call: TRBJ2-7

cdr3_nt: TGTGCCTGGAGCAGGACGCACACTGAAGCTTTCTTT
cdr3_aa: CAWSRTHTEAFF
clone_size: few
d_call: -
v_call: TRBV30
j_call: TRBJ1-1

cdr3_nt: TGTGCCACCAGCAAGGAGAAGTTTGACTATGGCTACACCTTC
cdr3_aa: CATSKEKFDYGYTF
clone_size: -
d_call: -
v_call: TRBV15
j_call: TRBJ1-2

cdr3_nt: TGTGCCAGCAGCTTACTTTTGGTAAATGAAAAACTGTTTTTT
cdr3_aa: CASSLLLVNEKLFF
clone_size: -
d_call: -
v_call: TRBV7-2
j_call: TRBJ1-4

cdr3_nt: TGTGCCAGTAGTATAGACCAGAATCAGCCCCAGCATTTT
cdr3_aa: CASSIDQNQPQHF
clone_size: -
d_call: -
v_call: TRBV19
j_call: TRBJ1-5

cdr3_nt: TGTGCCAGCAGCTTAGGGTTCGCATCCGGCACTGAAGCTTTCTTT
cdr3_aa: CASSLGFASGTEAFF
clone_size: -
d_call: -
v_call: TRBV7-9
j_call: TRBJ1-1

cdr3_nt: TGCGCCAGCAGCTTCCAGGACACCGGGGAGCTGTTTTTT
cdr3_aa: CASSFQDTGELFF
clone_size: -
d_call: -
v_call: TRBV5-1
j_call: TRBJ2-2

cdr3_nt: TGTGCCAGCAGAGGGGGACAGGGAATAGCGAACACTGAAGCTTTCTTT
cdr3_aa: CASRGGQGIANTEAFF
clone_size: -
d_call: TRBD1
v_call: TRBV5-8
j_call: TRBJ1-1

cdr3_nt: TGTGCCTTCGGGGACAAAGAATATGGCTACACCTTC
cdr3_aa: CAFGDKEYGYTF
clone_size: -
d_call: -
v_call: TRBV2
j_call: TRBJ1-2

cdr3_nt: TGCAGCGGATCAGGGGGACCGAACACCGGGGAGCTGTTTTTT
cdr3_aa: CSGSGGPNTGELFF
clone_size: -
d_call: TRBD1
v_call: TRBV29-1
j_call: TRBJ2-2

cdr3_nt: TGTGCCAGTAGACCCGGGACAGAGCCCTACGAGCAGTACTTC
cdr3_aa: CASRPGTEPYEQYF
clone_size: -
d_call: TRBD1
v_call: TRBV5-5
j_call: TRBJ2-7

cdr3_nt: TGTGCCATCAACGGACTAGCGGGAAGATCCGAGCAGTACTTC
cdr3_aa: CAINGLAGRSEQYF
clone_size: -
d_call: TRBD2
v_call: TRBV10-3
j_call: TRBJ2-7

cdr3_nt: TGTGCCAGCAGTGAAAGAAGGCACAGGATCGTTAGCACAGATACGCAGTATTTT
cdr3_aa: CASSERRHRIVSTDTQYF
clone_size: -
d_call: -
v_call: TRBV6-1
j_call: TRBJ2-3

cdr3_nt: TGTGCCAGCAGTTACGGCGGGGGTGGGAATACGCAGTATTTT
cdr3_aa: CASSYGGGGNTQYF
clone_size: -
d_call: TRBD2
v_call: TRBV6-5
j_call: TRBJ2-3

cdr3_nt: TGTGCCAGCAGTTCCACAGGACCCGTCGGAACCTACGAGCAGTACTTC
cdr3_aa: CASSSTGPVGTYEQYF
clone_size: once
d_call: -
v_call: TRBV27
j_call: TRBJ2-7

cdr3_nt: TGTGCCTGGAAGGAGAGCCTGGGCAGGGCTCGCGAGCAGTACTTC
cdr3_aa: CAWKESLGRAREQYF
clone_size: -
d_call: -
v_call: TRBV30
j_call: TRBJ2-7

cdr3_nt: TGTGCCAGTAGTAGAGGAGCCTCCTACAATGAGCAGTTCTTC
cdr3_aa: CASSRGASYNEQFF
clone_size: -
d_call: -
v_call: TRBV19
j_call: TRBJ2-1

cdr3_nt: TGTGCCACTCGCCGGGGAGGGCTGAGCTACGAGCAGTACTTC
cdr3_aa: CATRRGGLSYEQYF
clone_size: -
d_call: TRBD2
v_call: TRBV19
j_call: TRBJ2-7

cdr3_nt: TGTGCCAGCAGCTTAGGGTCCACCTACGAGCAGTACTTC
cdr3_aa: CASSLGSTYEQYF
clone_size: -
d_call: -
v_call: TRBV7-9
j_call: TRBJ2-7

cdr3_nt: TGTGCCTGGAGGCAAGGGCACCTATTTCAAGAGACCCAGTACTTC
cdr3_aa: CAWRQGHLFQETQYF
clone_size: -
d_call: -
v_call: TRBV30
j_call: TRBJ2-5

cdr3_nt: TGTGCCAGTAGTTCCGTCCTGGGGGGGACTGAAGCTTTCTTT
cdr3_aa: CASSSVLGGTEAFF
clone_size: -
d_call: -
v_call: TRBV19
j_call: TRBJ1-1

cdr3_nt: TGTGCCAGCAGCTCTGGGGAGACCCAGTACTTC
cdr3_aa: CASSSGETQYF
clone_size: once
d_call: -
v_call: TRBV5-6
j_call: TRBJ2-5

cdr3_nt: TGCGCCAGCAGCTTGGGAGGACAGGGGGCAGCTGAAGCTTTCTTT
cdr3_aa: CASSLGGQGAAEAFF
clone_size: -
d_call: TRBD1
v_call: TRBV5-1
j_call: TRBJ1-1

cdr3_nt: TGTGCCAGCAGCTTCCGCCAGAACTCTGGAAACACCATATATTTT
cdr3_aa: CASSFRQNSGNTIYF
clone_size: -
d_call: -
v_call: TRBV7-2
j_call: TRBJ1-3

cdr3_nt: TGTGCCACCTCCCAGAGTGGGGGCCAGAATGAGCAGTTCTTC
cdr3_aa: CATSQSGGQNEQFF
clone_size: -
d_call: -
v_call: TRBV15
j_call: TRBJ2-1

cdr3_nt: TGTGCCAGCAGCTTAGATCATTTCCAAGAGACCCAGTACTTC
cdr3_aa: CASSLDHFQETQYF
clone_size: -
d_call: -
v_call: TRBV11-2
j_call: TRBJ2-5

cdr3_nt: TGTGCCAGCAGCTACTATAGGGGAGCCGGGGCCAACGTCCTGACTTTC
cdr3_aa: CASSYYRGAGANVLTF
clone_size: -
d_call: -
v_call: TRBV7-8
j_call: TRBJ2-6

cdr3_nt: TGTGCCAGCAGGATGATGACAGGGTCTGACGACGAGCAGTACTTC
cdr3_aa: CASRMMTGSDDEQYF
clone_size: -
d_call: TRBD1
v_call: TRBV6-1
j_call: TRBJ2-7